A single TCR beta chain is shown here with its context. The data were produced by immunoSEQ multiplex PCR, yet TCRdb's version contains in-frame clones alone and is incomplete. The data hold 50,000 to 55,000 clones, with approximately 80% observed a single time. This entry comes from a study of PD-L1 blockade in urothelial cancer. Trimming cost V 1 base and J 0 bases, with 5 bases left between them. CDR1 is MGHRA and CDR2 is YSYEKL in the germline V gene. CDR3 size: 14 residues. The sample here was PBMCs, taken around atezolizumab (anti-PD-L1) treatment. The clonotype comes from a man aged 65 to 85 with urothelial cancer. This chain connects TRBV4-1 to TRBJ2-3; D unclear. The CDR3 loop reads CASSQVGSTDTQYF. In DNA, the CDR3 is TGCGCCAGCAGCCAAGTCGGGAGCACAGATACGCAGTATTTT.